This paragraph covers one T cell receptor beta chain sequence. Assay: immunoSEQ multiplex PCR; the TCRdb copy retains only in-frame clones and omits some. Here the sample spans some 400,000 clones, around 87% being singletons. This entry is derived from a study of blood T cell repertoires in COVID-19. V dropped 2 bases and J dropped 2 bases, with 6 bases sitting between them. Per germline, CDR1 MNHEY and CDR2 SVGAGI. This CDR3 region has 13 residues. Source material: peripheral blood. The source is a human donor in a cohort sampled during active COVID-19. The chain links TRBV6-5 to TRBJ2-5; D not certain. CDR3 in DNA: TGTGCCAGCAGTTACAACAGACAAGAGACCCAGTACTTC. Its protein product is CASSYNRQETQYF.